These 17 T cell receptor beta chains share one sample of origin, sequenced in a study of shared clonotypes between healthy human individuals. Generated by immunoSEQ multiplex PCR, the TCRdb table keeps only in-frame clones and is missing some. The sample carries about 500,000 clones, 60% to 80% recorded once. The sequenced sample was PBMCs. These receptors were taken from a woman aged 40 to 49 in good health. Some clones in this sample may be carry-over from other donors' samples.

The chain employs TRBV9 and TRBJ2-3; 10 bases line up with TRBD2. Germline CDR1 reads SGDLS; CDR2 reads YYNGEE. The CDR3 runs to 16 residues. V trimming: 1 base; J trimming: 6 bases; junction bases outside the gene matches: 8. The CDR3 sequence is CASSVSASGSDDTQYF. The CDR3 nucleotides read TGTGCCAGCAGCGTAAGCGCTAGCGGGAGTGATGATACGCAGTATTTT.

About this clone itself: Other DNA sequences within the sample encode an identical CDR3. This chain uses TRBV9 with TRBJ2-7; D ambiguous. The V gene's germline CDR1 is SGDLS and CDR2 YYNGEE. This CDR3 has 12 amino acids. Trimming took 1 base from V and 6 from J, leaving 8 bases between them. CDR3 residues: CASSVQGGEQYF. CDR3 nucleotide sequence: TGTGCCAGCAGCGTACAAGGTGGCGAGCAGTACTTC.

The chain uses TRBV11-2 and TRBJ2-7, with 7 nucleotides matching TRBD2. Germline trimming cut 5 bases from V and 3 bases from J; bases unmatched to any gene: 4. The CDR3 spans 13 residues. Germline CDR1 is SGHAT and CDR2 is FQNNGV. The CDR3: CASSPGLNYEQYF. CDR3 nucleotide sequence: TGTGCCAGCAGCCCGGGACTAAACTACGAGCAGTACTTC.

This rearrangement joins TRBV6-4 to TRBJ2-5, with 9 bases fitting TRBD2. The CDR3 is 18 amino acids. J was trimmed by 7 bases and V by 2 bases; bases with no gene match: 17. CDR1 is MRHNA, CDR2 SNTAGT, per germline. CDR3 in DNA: TGTGCCAGCAGTGACCCGGAATGGTGGGGTGGTAGCGGGAGGACCCAGTACTTC. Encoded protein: CASSDPEWWGGSGRTQYF.

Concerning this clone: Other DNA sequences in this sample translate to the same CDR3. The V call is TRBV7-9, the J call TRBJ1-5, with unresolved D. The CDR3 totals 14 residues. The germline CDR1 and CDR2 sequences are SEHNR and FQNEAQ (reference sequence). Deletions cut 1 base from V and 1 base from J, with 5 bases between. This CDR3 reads CASSLGVSNQPQHF. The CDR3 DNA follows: TGTGCCAGCAGCTTAGGGGTAAGCAATCAGCCCCAGCATTTT.

CDR3 protein: CAPGPTADGRQFF. The CDR3 region has the DNA TGCGCCCCCGGTCCGACCGCCGATGGTCGGCAGTTCTTC. This chain uses TRBV10-2 with TRBJ2-1; D unresolved. Germline V gives CDR1 WSHSY, CDR2 SAAADI. The CDR3 totals 13 residues. Trimming removed 11 bases at V and 12 bases at J, with 23 bases between.

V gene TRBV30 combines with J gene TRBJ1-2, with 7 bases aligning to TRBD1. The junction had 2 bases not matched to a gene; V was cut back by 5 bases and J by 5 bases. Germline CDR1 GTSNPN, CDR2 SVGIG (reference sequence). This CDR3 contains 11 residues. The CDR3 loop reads CAWGTAYGYTF. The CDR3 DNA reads TGTGCCTGGGGGACAGCATATGGCTACACCTTC.

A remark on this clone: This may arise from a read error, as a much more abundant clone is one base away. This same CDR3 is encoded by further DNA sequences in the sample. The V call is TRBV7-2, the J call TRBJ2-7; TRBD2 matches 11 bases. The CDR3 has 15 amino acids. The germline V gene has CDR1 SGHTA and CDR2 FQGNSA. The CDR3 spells CASSPDLAGGGEQYF. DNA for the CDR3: TGCGCCAGCAGCCCTGACCTAGCGGGAGGTGGCGAGCAGTACTTC.

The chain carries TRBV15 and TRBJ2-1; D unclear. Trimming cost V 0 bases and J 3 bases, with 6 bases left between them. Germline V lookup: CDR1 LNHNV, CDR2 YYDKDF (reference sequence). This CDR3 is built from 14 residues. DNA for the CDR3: TGTGCCACCAGCAGAGAACGCAGCTACAATGAGCAGTTCTTC. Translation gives CATSRERSYNEQFF.

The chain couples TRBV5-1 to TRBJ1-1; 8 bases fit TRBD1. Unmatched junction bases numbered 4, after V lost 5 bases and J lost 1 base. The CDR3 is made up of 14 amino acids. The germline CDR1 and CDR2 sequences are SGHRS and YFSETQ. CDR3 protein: CASRKTGENTEAFF. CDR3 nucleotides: TGCGCCAGCAGGAAGACAGGGGAGAACACTGAAGCTTTCTTT.

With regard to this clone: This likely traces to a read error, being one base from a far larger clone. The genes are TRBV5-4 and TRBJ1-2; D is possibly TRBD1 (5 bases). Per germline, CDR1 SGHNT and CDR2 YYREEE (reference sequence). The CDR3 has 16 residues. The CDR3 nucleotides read TGTGTCAGCAGCTTGGAGTCTGAGGGGTCTTACTATGGCTACACCTTC. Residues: CVSSLESEGSYYGYTF.

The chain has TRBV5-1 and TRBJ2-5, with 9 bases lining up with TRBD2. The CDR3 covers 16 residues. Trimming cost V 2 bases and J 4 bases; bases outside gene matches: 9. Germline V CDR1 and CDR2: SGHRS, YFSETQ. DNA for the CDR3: TGCGCCAGCAGCTTCGGATTAGCGGGAGCGGGAGAGACCCAGTACTTC. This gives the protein CASSFGLAGAGETQYF.

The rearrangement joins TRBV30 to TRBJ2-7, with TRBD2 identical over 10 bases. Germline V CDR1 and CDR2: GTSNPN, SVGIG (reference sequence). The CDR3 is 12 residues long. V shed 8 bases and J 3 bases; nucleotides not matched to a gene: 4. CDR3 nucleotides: TGTGCCGGGCGACTAGCGGGCTACGAGCAGTACTTC. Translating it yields CAGRLAGYEQYF. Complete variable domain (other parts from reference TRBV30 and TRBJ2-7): SQTIHQWPATLVQPVGSPLSLECTVEGTSNPNLYWYRQAAGRGLQLLFYSVGIGQISSEVPQNLSASRPQDRQFILSSKKLLLSDSGFYLCAGRLAGYEQYFGPGTRLTVT.

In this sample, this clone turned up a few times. The CDR3 coding sequence is TGTGCCAGCAGAGGGGGGGGTAGCAATCAGCCCCAGCATTTT. This encodes CASRGGGSNQPQHF. The chain combines TRBV2 with TRBJ1-5; possible D gene TRBD1, 6 bases. The CDR3 spans 14 residues. Trimming shortened V by 6 bases and J by 0 bases, and 9 bases separated the two germline ends. From germline, CDR1 is SNHLY and CDR2 FYNNEI.

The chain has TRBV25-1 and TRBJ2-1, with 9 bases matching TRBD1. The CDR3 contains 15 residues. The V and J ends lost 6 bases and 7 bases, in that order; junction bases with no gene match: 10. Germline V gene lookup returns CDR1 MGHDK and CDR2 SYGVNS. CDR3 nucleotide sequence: TGTGCCAGCAGATCCGGGACAGGGATCAGTAATGAGCAGTTCTTC. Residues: CASRSGTGISNEQFF.

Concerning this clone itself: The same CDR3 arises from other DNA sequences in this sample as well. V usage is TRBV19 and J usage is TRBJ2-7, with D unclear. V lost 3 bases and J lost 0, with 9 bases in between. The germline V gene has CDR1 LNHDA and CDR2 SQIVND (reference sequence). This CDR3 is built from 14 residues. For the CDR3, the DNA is TGTGCCAGTAGTATCCCGGGCCTCTCCTACGAGCAGTACTTC. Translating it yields CASSIPGLSYEQYF.

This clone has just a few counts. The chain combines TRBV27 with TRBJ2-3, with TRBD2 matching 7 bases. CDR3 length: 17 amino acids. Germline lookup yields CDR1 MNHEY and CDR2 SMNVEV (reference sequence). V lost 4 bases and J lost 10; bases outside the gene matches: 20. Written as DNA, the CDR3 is TGTGCCAGCAGTTCCTCCCGTACGGGGGGAATTCTTTTTGCGCAGTATTTT. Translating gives CASSSSRTGGILFAQYF.